The source of this TCR beta chain is a study of breast tumors, draining lymph nodes, adjacent tissues. The study, taken as a whole, reports: Tumor repertoires ranked between lymph nodes and nontumor tissue in diversity, with V and J gene preferences.

Germline loops: CDR1 LGHNA, CDR2 YNFKEQ. V was pared by 0 bases and J by 7 bases, with 3 bases of the junction left unmatched. The CDR3 runs to 16 residues. TCRdb reanalysed the multiplex PCR reads using MiXCR and keeps one entry per CDR3 protein. The sample holds approximately 100,000 distinct CDR3 sequences, around 20% seen once. This clonotype was detected ten times or more. The antigen remains undetermined. Samples came from axillary lymph nodes draining the breast cancer. The clonotype comes from a female donor with breast cancer. Some clones in this sample may be carry-over from other donors' samples. V gene TRBV4-2 combines with J gene TRBJ2-1; 13 nucleotides agree with TRBD2. Source material: axillary lymph node tissue. DNA of the CDR3: TGTGCCAGCAGCCAAGATCGGACTAGCGGGAGTAATGAGCAGTTCTTC. The encoded protein is CASSQDRTSGSNEQFF.